A single sample gave rise to the 11 T cell receptor beta chains below, sequenced in a study of blood T cell repertoires in COVID-19. Sequencing was performed with immunoSEQ multiplex PCR; in TCRdb, only in-frame clones are kept and a portion is missing. The sample carries 300,000 to 350,000 clones, about 87% recorded once. The sequencing sample was made of PBMCs or T cells enriched from blood (not recorded which). The source is a young woman who had recovered from COVID-19.

CDR3 region: CASSFNSGQGNEKLFF. CDR3 bases: TGTGCCAGCAGCTTCAACTCGGGACAGGGGAATGAAAAACTGTTTTTT. The chain is built from TRBV11-2 and TRBJ1-4, with 10 bases lining up with TRBD1. The CDR3 length is 16 residues. Looked up from germline, CDR1 is SGHAT and CDR2 is FQNNGV. The junction had 6 bases not matched to a gene; V was cut back by 3 bases and J by 5 bases.

This chain uses TRBV2 with TRBJ1-1; D might be TRBD1 (5 bases). V was cut by 6 bases and J by 5 bases, with 7 bases left in between. This CDR3 contains 11 residues. Germline assignment: CDR1 SNHLY and CDR2 FYNNEI. The CDR3 bases are TGTGCCAGCAGCAGGGAAACTGAAGCTTTCTTT. The encoded protein is CASSRETEAFF.

This chain links TRBV4-1 with TRBJ1-6, with 7 nucleotides matching TRBD1. The J segment lost 7 bases and the V segment lost 4 bases, leaving 10 bases of the junction unmatched. This CDR3 comprises 16 residues. Germline V gene data show CDR1 as MGHRA and CDR2 as YSYEKL. The CDR3 loop is CASSPPIGQVNSPLHF. The DNA of the CDR3 is TGCGCCAGCAGCCCCCCGATAGGACAGGTGAATTCACCCCTCCACTTT.

V usage is TRBV27 and J usage is TRBJ2-7, with D possibly TRBD2 on 5 matching bases. The CDR3 length is 14 residues. Germline CDR1 reads MNHEY; CDR2 reads SMNVEV (reference sequence). V was clipped by 2 bases and J by 5 bases, with 13 bases between them. For the CDR3, the DNA is TGTGCCAGCAGTTTAGCCCATCGGGGTAACGAGCAGTACTTC. Translated, it gives CASSLAHRGNEQYF.

The sample holds a few counts of this clone. CDR3 in DNA: TGCGCCAGCAGGAGATCGGGGGGGAAGGATGAAAAACTGTTTTTT. Protein: CASRRSGGKDEKLFF. The rearrangement links TRBV5-1 to TRBJ1-4, with a possible D match to TRBD1 (5 bases). Looked up from germline, CDR1 is SGHRS and CDR2 is YFSETQ. V lost 5 bases and J 6 bases, leaving 17 bases between the germline ends. CDR3 length equals 15 residues.

As DNA, the CDR3 is TGTGCCAGCGCTCACCGTCGGAATGAGCAGTTCTTC. It translates to CASAHRRNEQFF. The chain has TRBV28 and TRBJ2-1; D is undetermined. Germline V CDR1 and CDR2: MDHEN, SYDVKM. V lost 8 bases and J 7 bases, leaving 12 bases between the germline ends. The CDR3 has 12 amino acids.

This clone was picked up a small number of times. Here the CDR3 reads CASSPGTAYGYTF. The CDR3 nucleotides are TGTGCCAGCAGCCCCGGGACAGCATATGGCTACACCTTC. The chain joins TRBV9 to TRBJ1-2, with 7 bases lining up with TRBD1. After removal of 4 bases from V and 5 bases from J, the junction contained 5 bases not matched to a gene. Germline CDR1 reads SGDLS; CDR2 reads YYNGEE. The CDR3 has 13 residues.

The chain recombines TRBV6-2 or TRBV6-3 with TRBJ2-1; 9 positions match TRBD2. Germline values: CDR1 MNHEY, CDR2 SVGEGT. This CDR3 region has 18 residues. With V trimmed by 6 bases and J by 0 bases, 12 bases remained unmatched. The CDR3 DNA reads as TGTGCCAGCAGCACGATTAGCGGGGGCCTTCTCTCCTACAATGAGCAGTTCTTC. Translation: CASSTISGGLLSYNEQFF.

The chain combines TRBV4-3 with TRBJ2-3, with 8 bases lining up with TRBD2. Germline-derived CDR1 and CDR2 are LGHNA and YSLEER. Trimming took 0 bases from V and 0 from J; bases not matched to a gene: 8. This CDR3 is built from 18 residues. The chain's CDR3 is CASSQESGRRPSTDTQYF. The CDR3 DNA reads as TGCGCCAGCAGCCAAGAGAGCGGGAGAAGGCCTAGCACAGATACGCAGTATTTT.

The gene calls are TRBV10-3 and TRBJ2-1, with TRBD2 identical over 15 bases. Trimming took 3 bases from V and 2 from J; bases not matched to a gene: 5. CDR3 length equals 18 residues. Per the germline V gene, CDR1 is ENHRY and CDR2 is SYGVKD. CDR3 DNA sequence: TGTGCCATCAGTGAACCGGGACTAGCGGGGGGAGCCTACAATGAGCAGTTCTTC. Residues: CAISEPGLAGGAYNEQFF.

V is TRBV5-4 and J is TRBJ1-2; D is perhaps TRBD1 (6 bases). Trimming cost V 5 bases and J 8 bases, with 25 bases left between them. From germline, CDR1 is SGHNT and CDR2 YYREEE (reference sequence). The CDR3 consists of 16 residues. CDR3 DNA: TGTGCCAGCAGACGGGACATTATCTTTGAAGTTGTAGGCTACACCTTC. It encodes CASRRDIIFEVVGYTF.